This entry lists 6 T cell receptor beta chains sequenced from one sample in a study of T-cell reconstitution after alpha-beta-depleted transplantation in children. Molecular barcoding with unique molecular identifiers was used for the TCRbeta library. TCRdb called the PCR reads again in MiXCR, with one record for every CDR3 protein. The sample holds about 90,000 distinct CDR3 sequences, 7% to 10% seen once. Sequencing used PBMCs from the stem cell graft donor, obtained from the stem cell graft. These receptors originate from a human donor who donated a stem cell graft to a child with congenital amegakaryocytic thrombocytopenia.

This clonotype was seen at least ten times. This chain uses TRBV20-1 with TRBJ2-3; the D gene is possibly TRBD2 (6 bases). This CDR3 is 12 amino acids long. V shed 6 bases and J shed 4 bases, with 11 bases lying between them. Germline V gives CDR1 DFQATT, CDR2 SNEGSKA (reference sequence). The CDR3 DNA follows: TGCAGTGCCCCCGGGGGTCCAGATACGCAGTATTTT. This encodes CSAPGGPDTQYF.

In its sample, this clonotype was seen many times. The chain combines TRBV21-1 with TRBJ2-1; TRBD1, the table's D call, was not compared with the DNA. TRBV21-1 is recorded as a pseudogene. There are 14 residues in the CDR3. The CDR3 loop is CASSKVGGNNEQFF. CDR3 nucleotide sequence: TGTGCCAGCAGCAAAGTTGGGGGAAACAATGAGCAGTTCTTC.

This clonotype was seen at least ten times. This sequence joins TRBV10-3 and TRBJ2-1, with D unresolved. This CDR3 has 17 amino acids. V gave up 0 bases and J gave up 5 bases, with 17 bases separating them. Germline CDR1 is ENHRY and CDR2 is SYGVKD. CDR3 bases: TGTGCCATCAGTGAGTCCGACCCCAACGGGTTCGACAATGAGCAGTTCTTC. It translates to CAISESDPNGFDNEQFF.

This clonotype occurred many times. This chain joins TRBV3-1 and TRBJ2-3, with D possibly being TRBD2 (6 bases). The CDR3 is 15 amino acids. V was pared by 10 bases and J by 5 bases, with 22 bases between. Germline CDR1 and CDR2: LGHDT and YNNKEL (reference sequence). In DNA, the CDR3 is TGTGCCACCTCTGAGCCCCGGGGAGGTCGAGATACGCAGTATTTT. It is translated as CATSEPRGGRDTQYF.

Regarding this clonotype: A clone one base away is much larger, so this may be a read error. The chain couples TRBV20-1 to TRBJ1-5; a weak D match, TRBD1 (5 bases). Germline V gene lookup returns CDR1 DFQATT and CDR2 SNEGSKA (reference sequence). CDR3 size: 13 residues. As DNA, the CDR3 is TGCAGTGCTAGGGGGGGGTGGAATCAGCCCCACCATTTT. Protein: CSARGGWNQPHHF.

This clonotype was picked up many times. J is TRBJ1-2 and V is TRBV12-3 or TRBV12-4; weak D call: TRBD1 (5 bases). There are 13 residues in the CDR3. V gave up 5 bases and J gave up 4 bases, with 11 bases separating them. The CDR3 nucleotides read TGTGCCAGCAGTCTTGGGGGGGGCTATGGCTACACCTTC. Its translation: CASSLGGGYGYTF.